A single TCR beta chain is shown here with its context. The data were taken from a study of blood T cell repertoires in COVID-19. Study information: COVID-19 samples, acute and convalescent, were from the United States, Italy and Spain.

Germline V gene data show CDR1 as GTSNPN and CDR2 as SVGIG (reference sequence). The CDR3 length is 12 residues. V lost 0 bases and J lost 7, with 9 bases in between. In the study's own analysis: Amplification with reference gene primers provided the estimates of nucleated cell counts. This table comes from immunoSEQ multiplex PCR, and its TCRdb copy is limited to in-frame clones, with some not included. That table furnishes V, J and clone size, whereas the DNA furnished D and trimming. The data contain some 340,000 clones, about 85% of them singletons. This receptor was taken from a woman aged 18-35 years with acute or convalescent COVID-19. Sequencing used peripheral blood. The chain recombines TRBV30 with TRBJ1-1; D is undetermined. The CDR3 coding sequence is TGTGCCTGGAGTGTAACTAACTATGAAGCTTTCTTT. Translated, it gives CAWSVTNYEAFF.